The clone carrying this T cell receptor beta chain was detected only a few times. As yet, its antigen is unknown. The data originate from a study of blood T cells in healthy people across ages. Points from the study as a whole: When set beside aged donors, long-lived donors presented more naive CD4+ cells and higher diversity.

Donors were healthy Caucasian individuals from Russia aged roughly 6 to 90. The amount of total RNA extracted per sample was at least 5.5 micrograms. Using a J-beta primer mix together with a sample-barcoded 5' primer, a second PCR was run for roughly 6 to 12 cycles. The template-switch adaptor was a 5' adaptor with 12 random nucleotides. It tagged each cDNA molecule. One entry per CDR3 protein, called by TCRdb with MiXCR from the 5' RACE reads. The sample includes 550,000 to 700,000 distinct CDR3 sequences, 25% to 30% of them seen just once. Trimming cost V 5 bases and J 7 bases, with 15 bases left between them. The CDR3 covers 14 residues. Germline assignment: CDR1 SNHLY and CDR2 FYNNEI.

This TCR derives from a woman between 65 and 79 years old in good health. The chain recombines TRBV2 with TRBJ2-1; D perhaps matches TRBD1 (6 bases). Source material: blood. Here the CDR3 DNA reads TGTGCCAGCAGTTTTACCGATAGGGGGAATGAGCAGTTCTTC. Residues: CASSFTDRGNEQFF.